This passage covers 7 T cell receptor beta chains from one sample sequenced in a study of T cell repertoires in cytomegalovirus infection (dated by TCRdb to the late 2010s). The instrument given in TCRdb is Illumina HiSeq 1500. TCRdb took the public reads, trimmed them with fastp at Q25, ran MiXCR for clone calling and kept in-frame beta chains. Identical CDR3 protein sequences are pooled into one entry, listed with their most common genes and DNA. Present in this sample are hundreds of thousands of distinct CDR3 sequences, around 24% of which were seen just once. The ten largest clones take up roughly 8% of the sample. Specimen: CD8+ T cells from PBMCs. These receptors were collected from a human donor in good health (CMV status not recorded). Some clones in this sample may be carry-over from other donors' samples.

The chain joins TRBV7-9 to TRBJ2-2; TRBD2 aligns across 12 bases. The CDR3 is made up of 17 amino acids. Germline assignment: CDR1 SEHNR and CDR2 FQNEAQ (reference sequence). Trimming cost V 4 bases and J 2 bases; bases outside gene matches: 5. CDR3 sequence (DNA): TGTGCCAGCAGCTCGACTAGCGGGGGCCCTAACACCGGGGAGCTGTTTTTT. This gives the protein CASSSTSGGPNTGELFF.

This chain joins TRBV14 and TRBJ2-2; D is unresolved. The CDR3 runs to 13 residues. Trimming took 1 base from V and 6 from J, leaving 6 bases between them. Per germline, CDR1 SGHDN and CDR2 FVKESK. The CDR3 DNA is TGTGCCAGCAGCCAAGTAGTCGCCGGGGAGCTGTTTTTT. It is translated as CASSQVVAGELFF.

This clonotype turned up a few times. V and J are TRBV2 and TRBJ1-5, with D uncertain. This CDR3 is 15 amino acids long. Per germline, CDR1 SNHLY and CDR2 FYNNEI. Trimming shortened V by 7 bases and J by 0 bases, and 13 bases separated the two germline ends. The CDR3 nucleotides are TGTGCCAGCACCGAGATTGACTTTAGCAATCAGCCCCAGCATTTT. Protein product: CASTEIDFSNQPQHF.

The chain is built from TRBV7-9 and TRBJ2-1, with TRBD1 matching 12 bases. The CDR3 consists of 15 residues. Germline lookup yields CDR1 SEHNR and CDR2 FQNEAQ (reference sequence). The junction had 7 bases not matched to a gene; V was cut back by 5 bases and J by 8 bases. The CDR3 spells CASSRDRGRLYEQFF. The CDR3 DNA sequence: TGTGCCAGCAGCCGGGACAGGGGGCGCCTATATGAGCAGTTCTTC.

The rearrangement joins TRBV7-9 to TRBJ1-2; TRBD1 matches 12 bases. The V gene's germline CDR1 is SEHNR and CDR2 FQNEAQ (reference sequence). The CDR3 has 15 residues. V lost 6 bases to trimming and J lost 8 bases; unmatched junction nucleotides: 10. The CDR3 loop reads CASRGQGAATVGYTF. The DNA of the CDR3 is TGTGCCAGCAGGGGACAGGGGGCGGCCACCGTCGGCTACACCTTC.

This clonotype has a handful of counts. This chain uses TRBV6-2 or TRBV6-3 with TRBJ1-1, with D unresolved. V was trimmed by 3 bases and J by 4 bases, leaving 12 bases between them. Germline V gene sequence: CDR1 MNHEY, CDR2 SVGEGT. This CDR3 region has 14 residues. CDR3 sequence: CASSYTSSGTEAFF. CDR3 nucleotides: TGTGCCAGCAGTTATACATCGTCGGGCACTGAAGCTTTCTTT.

Ten or more counts support this clonotype. J is TRBJ2-7 and V is TRBV6-5; 8 positions agree with TRBD1. CDR1 is MNHEY, CDR2 SVGAGI, per germline. This CDR3 is 15 amino acids long. J lost 0 bases, V lost 2 bases, and 3 bases had no gene match. The CDR3: CASSYAGGYSYEQYF. CDR3 nucleotide sequence: TGTGCCAGCAGTTACGCAGGGGGCTACTCCTACGAGCAGTACTTC.